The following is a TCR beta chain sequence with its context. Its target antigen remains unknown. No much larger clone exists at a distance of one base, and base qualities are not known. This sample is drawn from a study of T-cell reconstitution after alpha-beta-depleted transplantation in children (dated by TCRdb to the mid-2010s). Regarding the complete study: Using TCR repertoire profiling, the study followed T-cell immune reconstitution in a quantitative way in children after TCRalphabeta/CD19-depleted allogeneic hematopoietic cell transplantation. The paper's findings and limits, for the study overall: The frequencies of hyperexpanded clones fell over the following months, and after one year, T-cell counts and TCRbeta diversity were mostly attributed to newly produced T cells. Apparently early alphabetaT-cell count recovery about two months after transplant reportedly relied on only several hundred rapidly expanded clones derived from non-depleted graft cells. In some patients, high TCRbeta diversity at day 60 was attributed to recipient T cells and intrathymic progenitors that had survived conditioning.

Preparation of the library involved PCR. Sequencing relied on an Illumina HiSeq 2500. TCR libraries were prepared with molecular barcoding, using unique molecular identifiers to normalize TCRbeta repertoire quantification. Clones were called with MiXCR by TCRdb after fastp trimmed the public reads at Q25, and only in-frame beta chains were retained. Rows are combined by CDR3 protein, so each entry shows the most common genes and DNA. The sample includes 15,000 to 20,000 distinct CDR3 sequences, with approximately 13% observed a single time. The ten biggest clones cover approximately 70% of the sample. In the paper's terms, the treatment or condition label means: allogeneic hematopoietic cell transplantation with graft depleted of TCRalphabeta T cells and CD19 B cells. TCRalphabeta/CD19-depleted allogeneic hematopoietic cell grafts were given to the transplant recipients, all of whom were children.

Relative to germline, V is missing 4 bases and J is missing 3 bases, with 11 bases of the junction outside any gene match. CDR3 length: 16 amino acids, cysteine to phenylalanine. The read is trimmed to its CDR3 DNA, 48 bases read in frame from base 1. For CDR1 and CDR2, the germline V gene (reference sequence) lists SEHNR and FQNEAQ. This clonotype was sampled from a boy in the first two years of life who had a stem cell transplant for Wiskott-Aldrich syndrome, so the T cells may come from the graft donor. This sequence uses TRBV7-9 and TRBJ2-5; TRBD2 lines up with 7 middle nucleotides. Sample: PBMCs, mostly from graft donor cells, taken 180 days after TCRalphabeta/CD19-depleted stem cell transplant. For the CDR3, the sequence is CASSSRGEGSKETQYF. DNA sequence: TGTGCCAGCAGCTCCCGGGGGGAAGGTAGTAAAGAGACCCAGTACTTC.